A selection of T cell receptor beta chains follows, all from one sample in a study of beta chain features in type 1 diabetes. TCRdb's table, derived via immunoSEQ multiplex PCR, lists solely in-frame clones and lacks some. The profile covers 350,000 or so clones, with around a fifth appearing a single time and 0.044% taken by the ten largest. Sequences were obtained from naive CD4+ T cells from blood. These receptors came from a woman under 30 in good health. Each CDR3 is given with its conserved first and last residue. Each record gives: D gene, clone size, V gene, CDR3 length, J gene, CDR3 protein, CDR3 DNA. A D gene is named only where the DNA matches it firmly. Size is stated for part of the rows, as once, few or many counts, or as a class when the clone is expanded.

D: TRBD1; size: .; V: TRBV2; length: 17; J: TRBJ1-5; CDR3: CASSPGQGARSNQPQHF; DNA: TGTGCCAGCAGCCCGGGACAGGGGGCTCGAAGCAATCAGCCCCAGCATTTT
D: TRBD2; size: few; V: TRBV5-1; length: 15; J: TRBJ2-1; CDR3: CASSLTSGSYNEQFF; DNA: TGCGCCAGCAGCTTGACTAGCGGCTCCTACAATGAGCAGTTCTTC
D: .; size: .; V: TRBV11-2; length: 14; J: TRBJ2-1; CDR3: CASSPFRGSVEQFF; DNA: TGTGCCAGCAGCCCATTCAGGGGTTCTGTTGAGCAGTTCTTC
D: .; size: .; V: TRBV11-2; length: 14; J: TRBJ1-6; CDR3: CASSFVQGNSPLHF; DNA: TGTGCCAGCAGCTTCGTGCAGGGTAATTCACCCCTCCACTTT
D: .; size: .; V: TRBV25-1; length: 13; J: TRBJ1-6; CDR3: CASSDDRNPPLHF; DNA: TGTGCCAGCAGTGATGACAGGAATCCACCCCTCCACTTT
D: TRBD1; size: few; V: TRBV6-5; length: 14; J: TRBJ1-5; CDR3: CASSYTGVGQPQHF; DNA: TGTGCCAGCAGTTACACAGGGGTGGGTCAGCCCCAGCATTTT
D: TRBD1; size: .; V: TRBV25-1; length: 17; J: TRBJ1-4; CDR3: CASSRRPPTGRSEKLFF; DNA: TGTGCCAGCAGTCGAAGACCCCCGACAGGGCGAAGTGAAAAACTGTTTTTT
D: .; size: .; V: TRBV7-2; length: 11; J: TRBJ1-2; CDR3: CASSLAGLRDF; DNA: TGTGCCAGCAGCTTAGCGGGCCTTCGCGACTTC
D: TRBD2; size: few; V: TRBV7-9; length: 16; J: TRBJ2-3; CDR3: CASSLRSSGGTDTQYF; DNA: TGTGCCAGCAGCTTGAGGAGTAGCGGGGGCACAGATACGCAGTATTTT
D: TRBD1; size: .; V: TRBV10-2; length: 12; J: TRBJ2-7; CDR3: CASSRTGDEQYF; DNA: TGCGCCAGCAGTCGGACAGGCGACGAGCAGTACTTC
D: .; size: .; V: TRBV19; length: 14; J: TRBJ2-7; CDR3: CASSTGQFSYEQYF; DNA: TGTGCCAGTAGTACAGGACAGTTCTCCTACGAGCAGTACTTC
D: .; size: few; V: TRBV30; length: 16; J: TRBJ2-5; CDR3: CAWSVPPRGRQETQYF; DNA: TGTGCCTGGAGTGTACCCCCCCGGGGGAGACAAGAGACCCAGTACTTC